The rows below give T cell receptor beta chains drawn from one sample of a study of blood T cell repertoires in COVID-19. Profiling relied on immunoSEQ multiplex PCR, and the TCRdb table lists in-frame clones only, not all of them. The sample has hundreds of thousands of clones, about 88% seen once. The sample taken for sequencing was PBMCs or T cells enriched from blood (not recorded which). These receptors all stem from a woman between 18 and 29 years old who had been exposed to COVID-19. The conserved cysteine and the conserved F or W are not part of the CDR3 here. Clone size is given for some rows only: seen once, a few or many times, or a class if the clone is expanded.

v_gene	j_gene	abundance	CDR3aa
TRBV28	TRBJ1-5	NA	ASRADGNQPQH
TRBV6-5	TRBJ1-4	NA	ASSYLNEGKLF
TRBV28	TRBJ2-4	NA	ASTQGGGQGKNIQY
TRBV28	TRBJ2-1	NA	ASSFGTSGRASWEQF
TRBV5-4	TRBJ2-5	NA	ASSPGFFQETQY
TRBV11-2	TRBJ1-4	NA	ASSLNTGEYNEKLF
TRBV28	TRBJ1-2	NA	ASRWTDYGYT
TRBV9	TRBJ2-2	NA	ASSVVASGTAGELF
TRBV5-6	TRBJ2-3	NA	ASSQLAGGGTDTQY
TRBV28	TRBJ1-2	NA	ASSAPTGGYGYT
TRBV5-1	TRBJ1-5	once	ASNSSWSRDSGPYSNQPQH
TRBV28	TRBJ2-7	NA	ASSPAGTYEQY
TRBV7-9	TRBJ1-4	NA	ASSLESEREKLF
TRBV4-3	TRBJ1-5	NA	ASSQERSQPQH
TRBV5-1	TRBJ2-5	NA	ASSREGQETQY
TRBV7-2	TRBJ1-4	once	ASSFDAANEKLF
TRBV4-1	TRBJ1-4	NA	ASSQEPAGGNEKLF
TRBV18	TRBJ1-1	NA	ASSVATGGTEAF
TRBV2	TRBJ1-2	NA	ASTGTGGAEGYT
TRBV28	TRBJ2-7	NA	ASSDRVDEQY
TRBV5-1	TRBJ2-7	NA	ASSLASGRAVNEQY
TRBV2	TRBJ1-2	NA	ASRRDSARGNYGYT
TRBV5-6	TRBJ2-1	NA	ASSLWVGSNEQF
TRBV4-1	TRBJ2-5	NA	ASSQVLAGGRQETQY
TRBV6-5	TRBJ1-4	NA	ASSYSTGSNEKLF
TRBV19	TRBJ1-1	NA	ASSISVNTEAF
TRBV5-4	TRBJ2-5	NA	ASSTGTPQETQY
TRBV28	TRBJ1-1	NA	ASSFRDRKPFAF
TRBV4-1	TRBJ1-4	NA	ASSQGRGAGNEKLF
TRBV24-1	TRBJ1-4	NA	ATSGNRDEKLF
TRBV7-2	TRBJ1-2	NA	ASSSTGAYGYT
TRBV4-1	TRBJ2-7	NA	ASSQGALAGGISYEQY
TRBV11-2	TRBJ2-1	NA	ASSLRGSGSGYNEQF
TRBV28	TRBJ2-3	NA	ASSHGDTSTDTQY
TRBV10-3	TRBJ2-5	NA	AISDGQGGETQY
TRBV5-6	TRBJ2-7	NA	ASSSPGDRGFNEQY
TRBV28	TRBJ1-4	NA	ASSTQTGTGF
TRBV13	TRBJ1-3	NA	ASSLGQGPGNTIY
TRBV9	TRBJ2-6	NA	ASSDRGRGAGANVLT
TRBV19	TRBJ1-1	NA	ASSFRRGMNTEAF
TRBV11-3	TRBJ2-7	NA	ASSLDDRDRGSYEQY
TRBV2	TRBJ2-7	NA	ASSGLAGAGVEQY
TRBV6-5	TRBJ2-7	NA	ASSSAPVQYEQY
TRBV25-1	TRBJ1-4	NA	ASSEISTATNEKLF
TRBV5-1	TRBJ1-1	NA	ASSPRQDLNTEAF
TRBV27	TRBJ1-1	NA	ASRASQDTDTEAF
TRBV2	TRBJ2-3	NA	ASSDRAGRTDTQY
TRBV28	TRBJ1-2	NA	ASSQGGYGYT
TRBV6-5	TRBJ1-2	NA	ASSYSRWSVYGYT
TRBV18	TRBJ1-6	NA	ASSPSIGVSPLH
TRBV28	TRBJ2-7	NA	ASSLSRYEQY